This TCR beta chain was retrieved from a study of T cell responses to AZD1222 COVID-19 vaccine. Study details: Investigators merged groups given second doses at roughly 4 or roughly 12 weeks. Overall study results and limits: Only after the peak T cell response were repertoires sampled. Close to half of all spike-specific TCRs reportedly target regions of the variants that are unmutated.

The germline CDR1 and CDR2 sequences are SGHVS and FNYEAQ. The V and J ends lost 5 bases and 0 bases respectively, with 21 bases between them. The CDR3 runs to 18 residues. Regarding this clone: What it recognizes is unknown.

The assay was immunoSEQ multiplex PCR, and TCRdb's table has in-frame clones only and misses some. Here the sample spans 180,000 or so clones, roughly 92% being singletons. The TCR sequence derives from an adult in good health. V gene TRBV7-6 combines with J gene TRBJ2-3, with D possibly matching TRBD2 (5 bases). The sample was peripheral blood, taken on day 0 of AZD1222 vaccination. The CDR3 DNA is TGTGCCAGCAGCCCGTCGCTGGCAGCGGTTACTAGCACAGATACGCAGTATTTT. Translation gives CASSPSLAAVTSTDTQYF. The full variable domain, rest sourced from reference TRBV7-6 and TRBJ2-3, is GAGVSQSPRYKVTKRGQDVALRCDPISGHVSLYWYRQALGQGPEFLTYFNYEAQQDKSGLPNDRFSAERPEGSISTLTIQRTEQRDSAMYRCASSPSLAAVTSTDTQYFGPGTRLTVL.